What follows describes a single T cell receptor (beta chain). The CDR3 sequence is 11 residues long. V lost 5 bases and J 7 bases, leaving 11 bases between the germline ends. Germline lookup yields CDR1 GTSNPN and CDR2 SVGIG (reference sequence). This specimen belongs to a study of neoadjuvant nivolumab and ipilimumab in lung cancer. TCRdb's table, derived via immunoSEQ multiplex PCR, lists solely in-frame clones and lacks some. The table records 25,000 to 30,000 clones, around 86% of them present only once. The source of this sequence is an adult with non-small cell lung cancer. The chain couples TRBV30 to TRBJ1-1; D unclear. The sample was tumor tissue, taken after neoadjuvant nivolumab, alone or with ipilimumab, at or shortly before surgery. The DNA for the CDR3 is TGTGCCTGGGGGAAGGAATTTGAAGCTTTCTTT. It codes for CAWGKEFEAFF.